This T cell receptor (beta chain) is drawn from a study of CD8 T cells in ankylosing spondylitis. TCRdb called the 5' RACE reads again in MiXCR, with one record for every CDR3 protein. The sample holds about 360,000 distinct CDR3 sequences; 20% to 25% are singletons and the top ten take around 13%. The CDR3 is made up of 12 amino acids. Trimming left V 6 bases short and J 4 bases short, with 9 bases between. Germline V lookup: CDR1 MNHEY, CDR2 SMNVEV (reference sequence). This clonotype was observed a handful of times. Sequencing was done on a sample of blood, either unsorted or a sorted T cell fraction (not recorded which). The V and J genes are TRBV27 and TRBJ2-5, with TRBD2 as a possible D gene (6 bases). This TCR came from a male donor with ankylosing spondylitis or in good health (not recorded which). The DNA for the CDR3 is TGTGCCAGCAGACGGGGGTTAGAGACCCAGTACTTC. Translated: CASRRGLETQYF.